The sequence of this T cell receptor beta chain was determined in a study of blood T cell repertoires in COVID-19. Researchers sorted participants into cohorts using their self-reported clinical history. Two negative PCRs, clearance, or symptom resolution had been documented for recovered Cohort 3 donors. Libraries were prepared by immunoSEQ multiplex PCR; TCRdb keeps only in-frame clonotypes and omits some of them. The repertoire consists of roughly 250,000 clones, with 70% to 90% occurring once and the leading ten covering approximately 2%. V was pared by 4 bases and J by 7 bases, with 13 bases between. Germline CDR1 is LGHDT and CDR2 is YNNKEL (reference sequence). This CDR3 spans 13 amino acids.

This chain connects TRBV3-1 (or the pseudogene TRBV3-2) to TRBJ1-2; perhaps TRBD1 as D (5 bases). This receptor was taken from a woman aged 45-59 years who had recovered from COVID-19. Specimen: PBMCs or T cells enriched from blood (not recorded which). CDR3 in amino acids: CASSPGGTSGYTF. The CDR3 bases are TGTGCCAGCAGCCCGGGGGGAACGAGTGGCTACACCTTC.